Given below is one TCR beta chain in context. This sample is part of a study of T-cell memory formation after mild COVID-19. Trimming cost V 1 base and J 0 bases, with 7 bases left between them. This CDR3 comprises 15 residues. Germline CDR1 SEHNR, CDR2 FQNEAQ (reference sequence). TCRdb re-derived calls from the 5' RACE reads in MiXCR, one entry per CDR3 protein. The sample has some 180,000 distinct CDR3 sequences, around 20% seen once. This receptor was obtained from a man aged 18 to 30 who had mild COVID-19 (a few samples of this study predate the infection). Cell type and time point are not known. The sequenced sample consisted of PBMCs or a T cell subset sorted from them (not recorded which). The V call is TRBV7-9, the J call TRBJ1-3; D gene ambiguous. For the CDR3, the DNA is TGTGCCAGCAGCTTAGTTGGCAGCTCTGGAAACACCATATATTTT. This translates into CASSLVGSSGNTIYF.